Listed below are T cell receptor beta chains from one sample, sequenced in a study of blood T cell repertoires in COVID-19. Profiled with immunoSEQ multiplex PCR; TCRdb holds only in-frame clones, not every one. The table has roughly 250,000 clones, around 86% seen once; the top ten hold 2.5% to 3.5%. Sequenced: peripheral blood. These TCRs come from a woman in her fifties or sixties with active or convalescent COVID-19. The CDR3 runs from the conserved cysteine through the conserved F or W. The D gene is left open where the match is weak. A clone size is listed for some rows: how often the clone was seen (once, few, many), or a class if it is expanded.

abundance	d_gene	v_gene	j_gene	CDR3aa	CDR3nt
NA	NA	TRBV12-3/TRBV12-4	TRBJ1-5	CASSLREYQPQHF	TGTGCCAGCAGTTTGAGGGAGTATCAGCCCCAGCATTTT
NA	TRBD2	TRBV9	TRBJ2-1	CASSVGGLAGYNEQFF	TGTGCCAGCAGCGTCGGCGGACTAGCGGGTTACAATGAGCAGTTCTTC
NA	NA	TRBV7-3	TRBJ2-7	CASSPPGGSEQYF	TGTGCCAGCAGCCCCCCTGGAGGGTCTGAGCAGTACTTC
NA	NA	TRBV15	TRBJ1-2	CATSRDGRGVSGYTF	TGTGCCACCAGCAGAGATGGCAGGGGAGTCAGTGGCTACACCTTC
NA	NA	TRBV6-2/TRBV6-3	TRBJ2-5	CASSYLTGQETQYF	TGTGCCAGCAGTTACCTTACAGGTCAAGAGACCCAGTACTTC
NA	NA	TRBV29-1	TRBJ1-3	CSVDRGGNTIYF	TGCAGCGTTGATCGCGGGGGAAACACCATATATTTT
NA	TRBD2	TRBV7-9	TRBJ2-1	CASSLSVIGGATEQFF	TGTGCCAGCAGCTTAAGCGTCATCGGGGGGGCCACTGAGCAGTTCTTC
NA	NA	TRBV23-1	TRBJ1-4	CASSPGLGEKLFF	TGCGCCAGCAGTCCTGGGCTTGGGGAAAAACTGTTTTTT
few	TRBD2	TRBV7-2	TRBJ2-5	CASSYGLAAYQETQYF	TGTGCCAGCAGCTACGGACTAGCGGCGTACCAAGAGACCCAGTACTTC
once	TRBD2	TRBV5-6	TRBJ2-6	CASSSYLAGGFSGANVLTF	TGTGCCAGCAGCTCCTATCTAGCGGGGGGTTTCTCTGGGGCCAACGTCCTGACTTTC
NA	NA	TRBV28	TRBJ1-5	CASSLSRVGQPQHF	TGTGCCAGCAGTTTATCCAGGGTCGGTCAGCCCCAGCATTTT
NA	NA	TRBV15	TRBJ2-5	CATSRGRGAEGETQYF	TGTGCCACCAGCAGAGGTCGCGGGGCTGAGGGGGAGACCCAGTACTTC
few	TRBD1	TRBV30	TRBJ1-1	CAWRLDRGLGNTEAFF	TGTGCCTGGAGGCTGGACAGGGGGCTGGGGAACACTGAAGCTTTCTTT
few	NA	TRBV3-1/TRBV3-2	TRBJ1-2	CASSRRTANYGYTF	TGTGCCAGCAGCCGCAGGACAGCTAACTATGGCTACACCTTC
NA	TRBD2	TRBV14	TRBJ2-1	CASSQDLGGEQFF	TGTGCCAGCAGCCAAGATCTCGGGGGGGAGCAGTTCTTC
NA	TRBD1	TRBV6-1	TRBJ1-1	CASSEIGQGDTEAFF	TGTGCCAGCAGTGAGATAGGACAGGGGGACACTGAAGCTTTCTTT
NA	NA	TRBV2	TRBJ1-1	CASSEAGGAGSYTEAFF	TGTGCCAGCAGTGAAGCCGGAGGGGCGGGGTCCTATACTGAAGCTTTCTTT
NA	TRBD2	TRBV5-1	TRBJ2-3	CASSRGGVDTQYF	TGCGCCAGCAGTCGGGGGGGCGTGGATACGCAGTATTTT
NA	TRBD1	TRBV4-1	TRBJ2-2	CASSQDGDRALLAFANTGELFF	TGCGCCAGCAGCCAAGATGGGGACAGGGCCCTTTTGGCCTTCGCGAACACCGGGGAGCTGTTTTTT
once	TRBD1	TRBV6-5	TRBJ2-7	CASSYSTGWASYEQYF	TGTGCCAGCAGTTACTCGACAGGGTGGGCCTCCTACGAGCAGTACTTC
once	NA	TRBV13	TRBJ2-3	CASSLQGWEGTDTQYF	TGTGCCAGCAGCTTACAGGGTTGGGAGGGCACAGATACGCAGTATTTT
NA	NA	TRBV5-4	TRBJ1-2	CASSFRASQGSGYTF	TGTGCCAGCAGCTTCAGGGCCTCTCAAGGGTCTGGCTACACCTTC
NA	TRBD1	TRBV18	TRBJ2-2	CASSRRQGWTGELFF	TGTGCCAGCTCACGACGACAGGGGTGGACCGGGGAGCTGTTTTTT
few	NA	TRBV6-2/TRBV6-3	TRBJ2-7	CASSYLVAYDESSYEQYF	TGTGCCAGCAGTTATCTAGTTGCTTACGACGAGAGCTCCTACGAGCAGTACTTC
NA	NA	TRBV29-1	TRBJ1-1	CSVDGVDTEAFF	TGCAGCGTTGACGGGGTCGACACTGAAGCTTTCTTT
once	NA	TRBV19	TRBJ2-1	CASSPGTGWGGQFF	TGTGCCAGTAGCCCGGGAACAGGGTGGGGTGGGCAGTTCTTC